This TCR beta chain was documented in a study of blood T cell repertoires in COVID-19. This CDR3 spans 16 amino acids. Germline V lookup: CDR1 SGHRS, CDR2 YFSETQ. J gave up 4 bases and V 0 bases, and 6 bases lay outside the gene matches. Using immunoSEQ multiplex PCR, the repertoire was profiled, and TCRdb retains in-frame clones only, with some absent. The sample has 90,000 to 150,000 clones, roughly 87% seen once. The TCR originated in a human donor in a cohort sampled during active COVID-19. The gene calls are TRBV5-1 and TRBJ1-2, with TRBD1 matching over 10 bases. Sequencing was performed on peripheral blood. In DNA, the CDR3 is TGCGCCAGCAGCTTGGGGTTTGGACAGGGGGGCTATGGCTACACCTTC. Protein product: CASSLGFGQGGYGYTF.